This T cell receptor (beta chain) was sequenced during a study of breast tumors, draining lymph nodes, adjacent tissues. Study-level results: Data only fit, rather than demonstrated, lymph node origin of most tumor T cells. Findings are consistent with lymph node origin and intratumoral expansion of most tumor T cells. Compared with lymph nodes, tumors were less diverse; compared with nontumor tissue, more. Luminal-like breast cancer showed significantly higher tumor–nontumor repertoire similarity than basal-like.

Ten or more counts support this clonotype. Its target is not known. Using its own MiXCR run on the multiplex PCR reads, TCRdb lists one record per CDR3 protein. The repertoire holds about 32,000 distinct CDR3 sequences, with approximately 37% as singletons. Germline CDR1 reads LNHDA; CDR2 reads SQIVND (reference sequence). The CDR3 loop spans 16 amino acids. The V segment lost 4 bases and the J segment 2 bases; nucleotides outside the gene matches: 9. The receptor was isolated from a female donor with breast cancer. Some clones in this sample may be carry-over from other donors' samples. The V call is TRBV19, the J call TRBJ2-7; 9 bases align to TRBD2. Sequencing was performed on breast tumor tissue. Here the CDR3 reads CASSTGLARETYEQYF. The CDR3 nucleotides are TGTGCCAGTAGTACTGGACTAGCGAGGGAAACCTACGAGCAGTACTTC.